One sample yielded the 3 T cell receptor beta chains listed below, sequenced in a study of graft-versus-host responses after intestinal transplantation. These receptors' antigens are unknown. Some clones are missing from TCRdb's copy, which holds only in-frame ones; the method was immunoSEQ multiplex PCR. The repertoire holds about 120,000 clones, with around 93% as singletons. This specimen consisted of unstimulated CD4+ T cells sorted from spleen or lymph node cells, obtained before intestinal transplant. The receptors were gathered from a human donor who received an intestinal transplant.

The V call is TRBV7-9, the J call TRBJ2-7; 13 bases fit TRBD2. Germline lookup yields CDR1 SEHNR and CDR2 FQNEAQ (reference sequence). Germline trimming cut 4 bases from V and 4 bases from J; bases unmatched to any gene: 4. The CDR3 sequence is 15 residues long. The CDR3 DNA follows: TGTGCCAGCAGCTCCGGACTAGCGGGAGAATACGAGCAGTACTTC. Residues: CASSSGLAGEYEQYF.

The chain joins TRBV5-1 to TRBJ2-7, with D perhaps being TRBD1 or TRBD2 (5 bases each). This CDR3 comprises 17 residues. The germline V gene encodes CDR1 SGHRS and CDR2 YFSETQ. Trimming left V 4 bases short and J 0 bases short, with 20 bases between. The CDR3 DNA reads TGCGCCAGCAGCCCCTCGAAAAAGGGACCGAGCTCCTACGAGCAGTACTTC. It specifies CASSPSKKGPSSYEQYF. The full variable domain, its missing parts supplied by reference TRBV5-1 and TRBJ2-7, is KAGVTQTPRYLIKTRGQQVTLSCSPISGHRSVSWYQQTPGQGLQFLFEYFSETQRNKGNFPGRFSGRQFSNSRSEMNVSTLELGDSALYLCASSPSKKGPSSYEQYFGPGTRLTVT.

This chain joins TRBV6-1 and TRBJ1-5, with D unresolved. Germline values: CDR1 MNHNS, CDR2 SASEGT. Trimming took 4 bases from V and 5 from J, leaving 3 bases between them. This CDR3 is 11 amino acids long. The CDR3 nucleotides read TGTGCCAGCAGTGCCTATCAGCCCCAGCATTTT. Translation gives CASSAYQPQHF.